This T cell receptor (beta chain) was captured by sequencing in a study of Ad26.COV2.S vaccination and SARS-CoV-2 variants. Background on the study: In the study, Ad26.COV2.S was injected intramuscularly once, or twice 56 days apart.

V was shortened by 5 bases and J by 5 bases, with 19 bases between the two germline ends. Germline V gene data show CDR1 as MNHEY and CDR2 as SVGAGI. There are 15 residues in the CDR3. Produced via immunoSEQ multiplex PCR; TCRdb's table is partial and in-frame only. Here the sample spans some 300,000 clones, about 86% being singletons. Treatment given: over 15 received Ad26.COV2.S at low or high dose, single or two shots; five or six received placebo; per-sample allocation not given. It was on day 63 after the first vaccine or placebo injection that samples were taken. This clone was counted between two and nine times.

This material consisted of peripheral blood, taken in a trial of Ad26.COV2.S vaccine versus placebo. The clonotype originates from a person between 18 and 60 years old who received the Ad26.COV2.S COVID-19 vaccine or a placebo. The chain couples TRBV6-5 to TRBJ2-7; no firm D call. CDR3 loop: CASSRRAEVVNEQYF. The CDR3 DNA sequence: TGTGCCAGCAGTCGCCGGGCCGAAGTTGTGAACGAGCAGTACTTC.